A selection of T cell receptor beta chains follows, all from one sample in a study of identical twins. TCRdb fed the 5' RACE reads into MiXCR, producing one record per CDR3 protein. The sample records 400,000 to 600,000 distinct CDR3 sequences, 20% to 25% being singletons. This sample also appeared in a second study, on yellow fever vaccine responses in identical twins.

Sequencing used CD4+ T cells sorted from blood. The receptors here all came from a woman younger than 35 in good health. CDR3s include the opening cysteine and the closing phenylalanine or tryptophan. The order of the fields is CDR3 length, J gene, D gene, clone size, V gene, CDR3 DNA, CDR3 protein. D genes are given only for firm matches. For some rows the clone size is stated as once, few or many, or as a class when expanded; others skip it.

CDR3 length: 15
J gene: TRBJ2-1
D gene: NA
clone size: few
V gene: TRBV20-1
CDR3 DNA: TGCAGTGCTAGAGATCTGGGGCCCTCCTACAATGAGCAGTTCTTC
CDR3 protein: CSARDLGPSYNEQFF

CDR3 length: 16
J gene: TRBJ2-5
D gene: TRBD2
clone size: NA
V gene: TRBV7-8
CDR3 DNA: TGTGCCAGCAGCTCGGGCGGAGCGGGACTACAAGAGACCCAGTACTTC
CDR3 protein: CASSSGGAGLQETQYF

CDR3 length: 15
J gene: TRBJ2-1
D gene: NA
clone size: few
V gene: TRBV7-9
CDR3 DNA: TGTGCCAGCAGCCCGGAACAGGGCCCGGGTAATGAGCAGTTCTTC
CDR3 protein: CASSPEQGPGNEQFF

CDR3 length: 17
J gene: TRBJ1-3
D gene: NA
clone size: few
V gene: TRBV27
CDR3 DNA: TGTGCCAGCAGTTTAATGGGCGGGTTGGGGGCTGGAAACACCATATATTTT
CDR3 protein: CASSLMGGLGAGNTIYF

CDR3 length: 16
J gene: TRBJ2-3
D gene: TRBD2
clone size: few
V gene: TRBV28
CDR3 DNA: TGTGCCAGCAGTTTATGGACTAGCGGGAGAACAGATACGCAGTATTTT
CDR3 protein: CASSLWTSGRTDTQYF

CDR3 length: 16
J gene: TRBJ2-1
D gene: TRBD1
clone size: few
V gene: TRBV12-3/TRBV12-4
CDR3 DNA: TGTGCCAGCAGTTTAGCACATGGGACAGCGACGAATGAGCAGTTCTTC
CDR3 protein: CASSLAHGTATNEQFF

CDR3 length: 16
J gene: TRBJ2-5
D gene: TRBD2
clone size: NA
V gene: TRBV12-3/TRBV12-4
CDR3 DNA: TGTGCCAGCAGTTTAAGGATTAGCGGGAGAGGAGAGACCCAGTACTTC
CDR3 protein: CASSLRISGRGETQYF

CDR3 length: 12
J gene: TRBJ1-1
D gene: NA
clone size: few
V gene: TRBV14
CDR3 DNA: TGTGCCAGCAGCCAAGATACCCGACGAGCTTTCTTT
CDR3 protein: CASSQDTRRAFF

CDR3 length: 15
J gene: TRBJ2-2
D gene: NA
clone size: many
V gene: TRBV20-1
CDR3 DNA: TGCAGTGCTAGAGATGGGGGTAGTTATACCGGGGAGCTGTTTTTT
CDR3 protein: CSARDGGSYTGELFF

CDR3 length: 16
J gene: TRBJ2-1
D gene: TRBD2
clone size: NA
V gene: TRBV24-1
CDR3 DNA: TGTGCCACCAGTGACAGGGGACTAGCCCCAGCCAATGAGCAGTTCTTC
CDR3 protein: CATSDRGLAPANEQFF

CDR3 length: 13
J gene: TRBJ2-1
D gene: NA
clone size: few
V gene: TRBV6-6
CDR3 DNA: TGTGCCAGCAGTACGGCTGGCGGCAATGAGCAGTTCTTC
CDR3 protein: CASSTAGGNEQFF

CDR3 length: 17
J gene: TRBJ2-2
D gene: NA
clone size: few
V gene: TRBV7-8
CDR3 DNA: TGTGCCAGCAGCCCCCGGGACCCAGGGTTCTTTACCGGGGAGCTGTTTTTT
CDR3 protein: CASSPRDPGFFTGELFF

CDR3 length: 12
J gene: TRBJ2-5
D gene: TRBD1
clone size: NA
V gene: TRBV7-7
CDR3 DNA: TGTGCCAGCAGGGACAGGGGAGAGACCCAGTACTTC
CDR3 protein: CASRDRGETQYF

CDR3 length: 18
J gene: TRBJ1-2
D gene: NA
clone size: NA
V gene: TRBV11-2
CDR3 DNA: TGTGCCAGCAGCTTAGTAGGTAGCAGGCTCCAAGCTAACTATGGCTACACCTTC
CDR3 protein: CASSLVGSRLQANYGYTF

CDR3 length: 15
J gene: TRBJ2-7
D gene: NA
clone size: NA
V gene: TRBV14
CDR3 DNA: TGTGCCAGCAGCCAACACTCGGGGGACTCCTACGAGCAGTACTTC
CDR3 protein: CASSQHSGDSYEQYF

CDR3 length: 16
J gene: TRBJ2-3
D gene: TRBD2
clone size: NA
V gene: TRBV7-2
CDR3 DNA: TGTGCCAGCAGCTTAGGTCTGCGGGGGGTCGCAGATACGCAGTATTTT
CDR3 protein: CASSLGLRGVADTQYF

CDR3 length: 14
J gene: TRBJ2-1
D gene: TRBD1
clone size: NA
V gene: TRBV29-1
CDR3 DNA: TGCAGCGTCGACGGGACAGGGACGGTCAATGAGCAGTTCTTC
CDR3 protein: CSVDGTGTVNEQFF

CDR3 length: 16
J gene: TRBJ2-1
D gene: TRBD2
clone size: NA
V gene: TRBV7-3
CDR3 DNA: TGTGCCAGCAGCTTAATAGGTAGCGGGAGTTCGAATGAGCAGTTCTTC
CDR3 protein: CASSLIGSGSSNEQFF

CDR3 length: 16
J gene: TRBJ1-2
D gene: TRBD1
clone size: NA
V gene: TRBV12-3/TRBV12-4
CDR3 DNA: TGTGCCAGCAGACCGACAGGGGGAAGATCCTTCTATGGCTACACCTTC
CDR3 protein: CASRPTGGRSFYGYTF

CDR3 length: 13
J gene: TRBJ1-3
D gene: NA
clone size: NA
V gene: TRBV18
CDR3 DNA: TGTGCCAGCTCAGGCAACTCTGGAAACACCATATATTTT
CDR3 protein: CASSGNSGNTIYF

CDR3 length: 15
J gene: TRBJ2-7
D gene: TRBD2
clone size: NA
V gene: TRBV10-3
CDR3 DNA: TGTGCCATCAGGGACTTAGCGGGAGGGCCGTACGAGCAGTACTTC
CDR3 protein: CAIRDLAGGPYEQYF

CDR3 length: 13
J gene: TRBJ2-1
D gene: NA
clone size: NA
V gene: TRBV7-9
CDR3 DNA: TGTGCCAGCAGCCCGACCGGAGCCACGGGACAGTTCTTC
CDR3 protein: CASSPTGATGQFF

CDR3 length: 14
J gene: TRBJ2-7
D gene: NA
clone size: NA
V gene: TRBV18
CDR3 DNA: TGTGCCAGCTCACCGGGATCAGTCTCCTACGAGCAGTACTTC
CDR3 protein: CASSPGSVSYEQYF